The next 25 T cell receptor beta chains were all read from a single sample in a study of cytotoxic CD8 clonotypes in ibrutinib-treated CLL. Sequencing was performed with immunoSEQ multiplex PCR; in TCRdb, only in-frame clones are kept and a portion is missing. This table holds approximately 150,000 clones, approximately 80% found once. Sequenced material: PBMCs, taken after 12 months of ibrutinib treatment. These receptors were taken from a human donor with chronic lymphocytic leukemia.

The chain recombines TRBV5-4 with TRBJ2-1, with a weak D call TRBD1 (5 bases). V lost 4 bases to trimming and J lost 4 bases, with 18 bases between them. Looked up from germline, CDR1 is SGHNT and CDR2 is YYREEE (reference sequence). This CDR3 has 16 residues. This CDR3 is CASSLKSRQIYNEQFF. CDR3 sequence (DNA): TGTGCCAGCAGCCTGAAGTCTAGACAGATTTACAATGAGCAGTTCTTC.

The V call is TRBV18, the J call TRBJ2-7; TRBD1 matches 7 bases. The V and J ends lost 6 bases and 2 bases, in that order; junction bases with no gene match: 10. Germline lookup yields CDR1 KGHSH and CDR2 LQKENI. This CDR3 region has 15 residues. CDR3 nucleotide sequence: TGTGCCAGCTCCCATGGGACAGAGCCGACCTACGAGCAGTACTTC. It codes for CASSHGTEPTYEQYF.

The CDR3 DNA is TGTGCCTGGAGTGCAGGGGGCGAGACCCAGTACTTC. It translates to CAWSAGGETQYF. The chain is built from TRBV30 and TRBJ2-5; 8 nucleotides line up with TRBD1. The germline gives CDR1 GTSNPN, CDR2 SVGIG (reference sequence). The ends lost 1 base at V and 5 bases at J; junction bases unmatched: 0. This CDR3 is built from 12 residues. Looking up the rest from reference TRBV30 and TRBJ2-5 gives the full variable domain: SQTIHQWPATLVQPVGSPLSLECTVEGTSNPNLYWYRQAAGRGLQLLFYSVGIGQISSEVPQNLSASRPQDRQFILSSKKLLLSDSGFYLCAWSAGGETQYFGPGTRLLVL.

The chain is built from TRBV7-6 and TRBJ2-5, with TRBD2 matching 8 bases. Unmatched junction bases numbered 8, after V lost 1 base and J lost 1 base. The length of the CDR3 is 17 residues. Looked up from germline, CDR1 is SGHVS and CDR2 is FNYEAQ. The CDR3 coding sequence is TGTGCCAGCAGCTTAGGGGGCCTAGCGGGCCTCCAAGAGACCCAGTACTTC. This translates into CASSLGGLAGLQETQYF. The full variable domain, in which reference TRBV7-6 and TRBJ2-5 provide the parts outside the CDR3, is GAGVSQSPRYKVTKRGQDVALRCDPISGHVSLYWYRQALGQGPEFLTYFNYEAQQDKSGLPNDRFSAERPEGSISTLTIQRTEQRDSAMYRCASSLGGLAGLQETQYFGPGTRLLVL.

The chain carries TRBV5-4 and TRBJ1-1, with 8 positions matching TRBD1. Per the germline V gene, CDR1 is SGHNT and CDR2 is YYREEE (reference sequence). The CDR3 spans 14 residues. The junction had 3 bases not matched to a gene; V was cut back by 4 bases and J by 1 base. CDR3 in DNA: TGTGCCAGCAGCAAACAGGGGGGGAACACTGAAGCTTTCTTT. Translating it yields CASSKQGGNTEAFF.

This clone was detected once. The chain combines TRBV7-9 with TRBJ2-7; D not certain. V shed 2 bases and J shed 7 bases, with 21 bases lying between them. Germline-derived CDR1 and CDR2 are SEHNR and FQNEAQ (reference sequence). The CDR3 runs 16 residues. This CDR3 is CASSLRLPATEREQYF. The CDR3 DNA reads TGTGCCAGCAGCTTAAGATTGCCAGCCACCGAACGGGAGCAGTACTTC.

This clone was counted a few times. The rearrangement joins TRBV6-5 to TRBJ2-2, with D uncertain. This CDR3 has 14 residues. Germline CDR1 is MNHEY and CDR2 is SVGAGI. Trimming removed 2 bases from V and 1 base from J, with 5 bases in between. CDR3 DNA sequence: TGTGCCAGCAGTTACGTAAGGAACACCGGGGAGCTGTTTTTT. Encoded protein: CASSYVRNTGELFF.

In the case of this clone: Distinct nucleotide sequences in the sample also encode this CDR3. This chain joins TRBV7-9 and TRBJ2-2, with D possibly being TRBD1 or TRBD2 (5 bases each). V lost 3 bases and J lost 6, with 5 bases in between. The CDR3 runs to 12 residues. In germline, CDR1 is SEHNR, CDR2 FQNEAQ (reference sequence). The chain's CDR3 is CASSLGAGELFF. The CDR3 nucleotides read TGTGCCAGCAGCTTGGGGGCCGGGGAGCTGTTTTTT.

For the CDR3, the DNA is TGTGCCAGCACCATGATACCCCCTGGGGCCAACGTCCTGACTTTC. Translating gives CASTMIPPGANVLTF. The chain carries TRBV27 and TRBJ2-6; D uncertain. The germline V gene encodes CDR1 MNHEY and CDR2 SMNVEV (reference sequence). V lost 7 bases, J lost 2 bases, and 12 bases lay in between. The CDR3 runs 15 residues.

The J gene is TRBJ2-3, the V gene TRBV6-5; perhaps TRBD2 as D (5 bases). Germline CDR1 MNHEY, CDR2 SVGAGI. V was trimmed by 4 bases and J by 4 bases, leaving 18 bases between them. The CDR3 consists of 16 residues. Here the CDR3 reads CASSFMRTSVADTQYF. CDR3 DNA: TGTGCCAGCAGTTTCATGCGGACTTCGGTGGCAGATACGCAGTATTTT.

This clone has a handful of counts. The genes are TRBV7-2 and TRBJ2-7; D unclear. This CDR3 spans 11 amino acids. Germline V lookup: CDR1 SGHTA, CDR2 FQGNSA. V lost 1 base, J lost 8 bases, and 6 bases lay in between. CDR3 protein: CASSLVEKQYF. Here the CDR3 DNA reads TGTGCCAGCAGCTTAGTGGAGAAGCAGTACTTC.

In DNA form, the CDR3 reads TGTGCCAGCAGCCCTAGCCTAACCGGTGAAGCTTTCTTT. This gives the protein CASSPSLTGEAFF. The chain couples TRBV11-2 to TRBJ1-1; D unresolved. CDR3 length equals 13 residues. Per germline, CDR1 SGHAT and CDR2 FQNNGV. Trimming stripped 5 bases from V and 7 bases from J, with 14 bases between. Complete variable domain (other parts from reference TRBV11-2 and TRBJ1-1): EAGVAQSPRYKIIEKRQSVAFWCNPISGHATLYWYQQILGQGPKLLIQFQNNGVVDDSQLPKDRFSAERLKGVDSTLKIQPAKLEDSAVYLCASSPSLTGEAFFGQGTRLTVV.

V usage is TRBV11-2 and J usage is TRBJ1-6, with D possibly being TRBD1 (5 bases). V was clipped by 4 bases and J by 10 bases, with 11 bases between them. The CDR3 is 13 amino acids. From germline, CDR1 is SGHAT and CDR2 FQNNGV. The CDR3 sequence is CASSSDRSSPLHF. DNA for the CDR3: TGTGCCAGCAGCTCTGACAGAAGCTCACCCCTCCACTTT.

The V gene is TRBV9, the J gene TRBJ1-1; possibly TRBD1 for D (5 bases). Per germline, CDR1 SGDLS and CDR2 YYNGEE. V lost 7 bases, J lost 2 bases, and 18 bases lay in between. CDR3 length: 15 amino acids. The CDR3: CASSKIDRENTEAFF. The CDR3 coding sequence is TGTGCCAGCTCGAAGATAGACAGAGAAAACACTGAAGCTTTCTTT.

V is TRBV7-2 and J is TRBJ2-5, with 10 bases that match TRBD2. Germline trimming cut 5 bases from V and 2 bases from J; bases unmatched to any gene: 8. The length of the CDR3 is 16 residues. CDR1 SGHTA and CDR2 FQGNSA come from the germline V gene. This CDR3 reads CASSQEGLAEQETQYF. CDR3 DNA: TGTGCCAGCAGCCAAGAAGGACTAGCGGAACAAGAGACCCAGTACTTC. Full variable domain (rest looked up from reference TRBV7-2 and TRBJ2-5): GAGVSQSPSNKVTEKGKDVELRCDPISGHTALYWYRQSLGQGLEFLIYFQGNSAPDKSGLPSDRFSAERTGGSVSTLTIQRTQQEDSAVYLCASSQEGLAEQETQYFGPGTRLLVL.

The chain uses TRBV10-3 and TRBJ1-5; no clear D. V dropped 3 bases and J dropped 2 bases, with 8 bases sitting between them. CDR1 ENHRY and CDR2 SYGVKD come from the germline V gene. The CDR3 runs 14 residues. This chain's CDR3 is CAISEGGRNQPQHF. The CDR3 nucleotides are TGTGCCATCAGTGAAGGTGGACGCAATCAGCCCCAGCATTTT.

This clone has more than one count but fewer than ten. The CDR3 protein is CASSDPPNSPLHF. As DNA, the CDR3 is TGTGCCAGCAGCGACCCGCCAAATTCACCCCTCCACTTT. V usage is TRBV28 and J usage is TRBJ1-6; no clear D. Trimming pared 6 bases from V and 7 bases from J, leaving 10 bases between. In germline, CDR1 is MDHEN, CDR2 SYDVKM. This CDR3 is built from 13 residues.

The CDR3 DNA is TGTGCCAGCTCACCTGGACAGGGGGGGTACAATGAGCAGTTCTTC. Amino acids: CASSPGQGGYNEQFF. This chain connects TRBV18 to TRBJ2-1; 10 bases map to TRBD1. Germline V CDR1 and CDR2: KGHSH, LQKENI. V gave up 3 bases and J gave up 4 bases; unmatched junction bases: 3. This CDR3 has 15 amino acids.

V gene TRBV6-5 combines with J gene TRBJ1-2, with D perhaps matching TRBD1 (6 bases). V dropped 6 bases and J dropped 2 bases, with 16 bases sitting between them. The CDR3 spans 15 residues. CDR1 and CDR2 from the germline V gene are MNHEY and SVGAGI. The chain's CDR3 is CASSSTTTGNYGYTF. The CDR3 region has the DNA TGTGCCAGCAGCTCAACGACAACAGGGAACTATGGCTACACCTTC.

A single count supports this clone. The chain uses TRBV11-2 and TRBJ2-1; 7 bases map to TRBD2. The V and J ends lost 5 bases and 6 bases, in that order; junction bases with no gene match: 10. From germline, CDR1 is SGHAT and CDR2 FQNNGV. The CDR3 runs 15 residues. The CDR3, as DNA: TGTGCCAGCAGCCCCGGACTAGTTTGGCCCAATGAGCAGTTCTTC. Encoded protein: CASSPGLVWPNEQFF.

This clone was seen a few times. The same CDR3 also results from other DNA sequences found in this sample. The rearrangement joins TRBV7-8 to TRBJ2-7; 11 nucleotides align to TRBD2. Germline CDR1 SGHVS, CDR2 FQNEAQ. The CDR3 has 14 amino acids. V gave up 5 bases and J gave up 6 bases; unmatched junction bases: 6. The CDR3 loop reads CASSLSGGAREQYF. In nucleotides, the CDR3 is TGTGCCAGCAGCCTTAGCGGGGGGGCACGCGAGCAGTACTTC.

The chain recombines TRBV28 with TRBJ1-1; tentatively, D is TRBD1 (5 bases). CDR1 is MDHEN, CDR2 SYDVKM, per germline. The CDR3 has 13 residues. The V end was cut by 7 bases, the J end by 8 bases, with 17 bases between. CDR3 protein: CASTPRGNGEAFF. The CDR3 DNA sequence: TGTGCCAGCACCCCCCGGGGCAACGGCGAAGCTTTCTTT.

The rearrangement links TRBV19 to TRBJ2-6; the D gene is possibly TRBD2 (6 bases). Trimming took off 7 bases at V and 0 bases at J, with 13 bases between the two ends. CDR3 length: 16 amino acids. The germline V gene has CDR1 LNHDA and CDR2 SQIVND (reference sequence). The CDR3 nucleotides are TGTGCCAGTATGCGGGACGCTCTCTCTGGGGCCAACGTCCTGACTTTC. It translates to CASMRDALSGANVLTF.

This clone was observed once. V is TRBV6-6 and J is TRBJ1-4; D unresolved. Trimming took 2 bases from V and 3 from J, leaving 10 bases between them. This CDR3 region has 15 residues. Germline CDR1 reads MNHNY; CDR2 reads SVGAGI (reference sequence). In nucleotides, the CDR3 is TGTGCCAGCAGTTACGGGATGGTTGCTAATGAAAAACTGTTTTTT. It encodes CASSYGMVANEKLFF.

The chain uses TRBV27 and TRBJ2-1, with no clear D. This CDR3 contains 12 residues. CDR1 and CDR2 (germline): MNHEY, SMNVEV (reference sequence). Trimming removed 3 bases from V and 7 bases from J, with 7 bases in between. The CDR3 region has the DNA TGTGCCAGCAGTTTTCTGGGTAATGAGCAGTTCTTC. It specifies CASSFLGNEQFF.